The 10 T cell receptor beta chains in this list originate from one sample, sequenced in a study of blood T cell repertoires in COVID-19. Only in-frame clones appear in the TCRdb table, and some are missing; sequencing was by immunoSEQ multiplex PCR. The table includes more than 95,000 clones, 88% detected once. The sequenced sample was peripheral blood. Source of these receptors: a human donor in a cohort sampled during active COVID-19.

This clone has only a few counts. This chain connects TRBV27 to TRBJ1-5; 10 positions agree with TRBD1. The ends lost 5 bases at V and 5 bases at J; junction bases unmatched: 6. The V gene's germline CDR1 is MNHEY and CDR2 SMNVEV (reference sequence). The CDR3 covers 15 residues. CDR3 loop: CASSPIGQGDQPQHF. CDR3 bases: TGTGCCAGCAGTCCCATCGGACAGGGGGATCAGCCCCAGCATTTT.

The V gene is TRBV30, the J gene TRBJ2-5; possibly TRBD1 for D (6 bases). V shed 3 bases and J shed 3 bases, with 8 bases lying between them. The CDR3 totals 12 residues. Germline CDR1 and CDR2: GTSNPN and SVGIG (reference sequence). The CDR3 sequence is CAWRYREETQYF. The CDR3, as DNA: TGTGCCTGGAGATACAGGGAAGAGACCCAGTACTTC.

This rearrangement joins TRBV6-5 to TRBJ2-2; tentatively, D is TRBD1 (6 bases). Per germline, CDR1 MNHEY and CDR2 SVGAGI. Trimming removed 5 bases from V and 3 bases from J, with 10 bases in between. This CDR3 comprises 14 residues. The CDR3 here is CASSRSGDTGELFF. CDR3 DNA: TGTGCCAGCAGTCGGTCAGGGGACACCGGGGAGCTGTTTTTT.

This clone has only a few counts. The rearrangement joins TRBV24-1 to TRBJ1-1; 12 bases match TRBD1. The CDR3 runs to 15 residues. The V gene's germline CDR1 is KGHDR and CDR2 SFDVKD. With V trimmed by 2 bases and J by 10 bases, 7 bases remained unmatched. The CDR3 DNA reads TGTGCCACCAGTGATTCCGGGACAGGGGGCCGGAGAGCTTTCTTT. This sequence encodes CATSDSGTGGRRAFF.

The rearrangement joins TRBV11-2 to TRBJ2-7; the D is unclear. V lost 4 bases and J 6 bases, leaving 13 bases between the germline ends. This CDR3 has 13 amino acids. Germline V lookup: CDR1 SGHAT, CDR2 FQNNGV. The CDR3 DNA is TGTGCCAGCAGCTGGGTGAGAGGTGGCGAGCAGTACTTC. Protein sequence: CASSWVRGGEQYF.

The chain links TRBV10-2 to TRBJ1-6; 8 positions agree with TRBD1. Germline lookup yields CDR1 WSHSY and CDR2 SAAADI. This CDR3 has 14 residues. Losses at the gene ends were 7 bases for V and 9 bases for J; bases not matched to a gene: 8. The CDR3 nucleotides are TGCGCCAGCACGGGGGGCCAGGGGGCTTCACCCCTCCACTTT. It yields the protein CASTGGQGASPLHF.

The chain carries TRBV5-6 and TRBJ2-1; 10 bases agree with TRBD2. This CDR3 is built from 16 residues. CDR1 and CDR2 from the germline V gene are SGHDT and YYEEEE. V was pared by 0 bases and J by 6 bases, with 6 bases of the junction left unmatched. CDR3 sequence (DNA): TGTGCCAGCAGCTTGGCATTGTTAGCGGGGGGCAATGAGCAGTTCTTC. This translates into CASSLALLAGGNEQFF.

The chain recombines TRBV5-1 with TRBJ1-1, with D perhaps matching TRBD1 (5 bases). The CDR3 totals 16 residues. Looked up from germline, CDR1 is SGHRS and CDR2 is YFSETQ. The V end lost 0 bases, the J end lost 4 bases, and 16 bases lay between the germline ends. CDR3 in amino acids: CASSLGPGLFGTEAFF. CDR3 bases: TGCGCCAGCAGCTTGGGTCCAGGGTTATTTGGCACTGAAGCTTTCTTT.

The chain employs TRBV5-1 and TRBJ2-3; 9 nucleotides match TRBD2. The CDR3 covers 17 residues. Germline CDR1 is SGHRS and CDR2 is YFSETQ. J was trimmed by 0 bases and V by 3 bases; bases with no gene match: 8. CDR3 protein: CASSSGVAGGSTDTQYF. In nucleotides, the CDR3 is TGCGCCAGCAGCTCGGGCGTGGCGGGGGGGAGCACAGATACGCAGTATTTT.

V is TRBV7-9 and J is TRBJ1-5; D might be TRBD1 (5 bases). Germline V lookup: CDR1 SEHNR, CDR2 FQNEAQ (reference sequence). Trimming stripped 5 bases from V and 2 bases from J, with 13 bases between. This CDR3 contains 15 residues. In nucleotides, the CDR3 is TGTGCCAGCAGCCCAGGTGGGGCGGGCAATCAGCCCCAGCATTTT. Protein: CASSPGGAGNQPQHF.